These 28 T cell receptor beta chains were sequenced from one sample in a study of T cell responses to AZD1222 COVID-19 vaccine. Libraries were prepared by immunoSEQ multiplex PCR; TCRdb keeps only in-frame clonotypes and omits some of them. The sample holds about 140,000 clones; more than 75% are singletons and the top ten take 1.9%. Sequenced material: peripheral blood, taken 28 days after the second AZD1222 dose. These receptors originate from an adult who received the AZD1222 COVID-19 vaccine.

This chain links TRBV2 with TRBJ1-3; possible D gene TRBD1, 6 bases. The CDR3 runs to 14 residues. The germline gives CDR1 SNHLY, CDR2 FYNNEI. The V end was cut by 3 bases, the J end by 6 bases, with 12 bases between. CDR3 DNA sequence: TGTGCCAGCAGTGAGGGCAGGGGACAAAACACCATATATTTT. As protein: CASSEGRGQNTIYF.

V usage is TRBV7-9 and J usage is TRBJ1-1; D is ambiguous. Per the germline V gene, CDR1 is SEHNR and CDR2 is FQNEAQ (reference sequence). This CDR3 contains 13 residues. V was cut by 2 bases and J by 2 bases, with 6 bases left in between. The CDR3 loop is CASSLLGNTEAFF. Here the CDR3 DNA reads TGTGCCAGCAGCTTACTGGGTAACACTGAAGCTTTCTTT. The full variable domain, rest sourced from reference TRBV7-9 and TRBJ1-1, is DTGVSQNPRHKITKRGQNVTFRCDPISEHNRLYWYRQTLGQGPEFLTYFQNEAQLEKSRLLSDRFSAERPKGSFSTLEIQRTEQGDSAMYLCASSLLGNTEAFFGQGTRLTVV.

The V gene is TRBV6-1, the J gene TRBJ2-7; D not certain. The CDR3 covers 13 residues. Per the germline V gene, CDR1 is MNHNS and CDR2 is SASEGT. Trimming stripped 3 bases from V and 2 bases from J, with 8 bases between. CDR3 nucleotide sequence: TGTGCCAGCAGTGAGGGCCAGCCCTACGAGCAGTACTTC. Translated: CASSEGQPYEQYF.

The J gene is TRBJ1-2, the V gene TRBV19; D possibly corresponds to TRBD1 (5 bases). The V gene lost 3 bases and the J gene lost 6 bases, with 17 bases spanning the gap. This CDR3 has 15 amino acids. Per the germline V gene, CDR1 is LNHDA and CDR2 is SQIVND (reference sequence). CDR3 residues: CASSIGAGTLHGYTF. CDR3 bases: TGTGCCAGTAGTATCGGGGCAGGGACGTTACATGGCTACACCTTC.

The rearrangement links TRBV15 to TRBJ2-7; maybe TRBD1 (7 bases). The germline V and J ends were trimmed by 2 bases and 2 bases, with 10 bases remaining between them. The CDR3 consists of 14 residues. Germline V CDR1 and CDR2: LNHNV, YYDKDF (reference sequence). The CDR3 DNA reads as TGTGCCACCAGCAGACAGGGGGGCCCCTACGAGCAGTACTTC. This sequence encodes CATSRQGGPYEQYF.

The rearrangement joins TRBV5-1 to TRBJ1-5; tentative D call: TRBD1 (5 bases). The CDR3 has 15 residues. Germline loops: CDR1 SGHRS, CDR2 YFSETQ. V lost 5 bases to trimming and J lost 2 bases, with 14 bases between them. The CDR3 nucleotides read TGCGCCAGCAGGCCAGGGATTAACGGCAATCAGCCCCAGCATTTT. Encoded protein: CASRPGINGNQPQHF.

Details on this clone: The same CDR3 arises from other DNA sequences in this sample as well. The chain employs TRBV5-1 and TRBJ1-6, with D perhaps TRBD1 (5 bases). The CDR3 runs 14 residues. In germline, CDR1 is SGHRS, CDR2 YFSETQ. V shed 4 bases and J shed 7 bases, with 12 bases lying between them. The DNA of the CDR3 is TGCGCCAGCAGCCCGTGGGGGGGGAATTCACCCCTCCACTTT. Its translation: CASSPWGGNSPLHF.

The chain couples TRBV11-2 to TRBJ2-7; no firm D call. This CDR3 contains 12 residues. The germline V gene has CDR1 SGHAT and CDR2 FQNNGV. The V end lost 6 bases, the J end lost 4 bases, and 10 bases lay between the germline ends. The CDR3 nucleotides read TGTGCCAGCAGTCCGGCAGTTTACGAGCAGTACTTC. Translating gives CASSPAVYEQYF.

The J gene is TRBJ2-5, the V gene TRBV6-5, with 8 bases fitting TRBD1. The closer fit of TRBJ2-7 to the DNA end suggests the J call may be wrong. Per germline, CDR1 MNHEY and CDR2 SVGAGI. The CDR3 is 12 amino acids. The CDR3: CASSQGANEQYF. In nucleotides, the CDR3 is TGTGCCAGCAGCCAGGGGGCCAACGAGCAGTACTTC.

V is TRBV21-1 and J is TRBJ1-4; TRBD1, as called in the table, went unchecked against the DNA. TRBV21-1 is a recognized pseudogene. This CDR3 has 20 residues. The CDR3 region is CASSKGRLDRGLRTNEKLFF. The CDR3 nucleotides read TGTGCCAGCAGTAAAGGGAGGTTGGACAGGGGGCTTAGAACTAATGAAAAACTGTTTTTT.

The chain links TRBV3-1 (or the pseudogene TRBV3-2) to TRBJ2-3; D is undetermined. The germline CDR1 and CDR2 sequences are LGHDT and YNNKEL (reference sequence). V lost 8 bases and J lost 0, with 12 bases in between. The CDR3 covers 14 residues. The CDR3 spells CASSGGHSTDTQYF. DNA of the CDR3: TGTGCCAGCTCGGGTGGGCATAGCACAGATACGCAGTATTTT.

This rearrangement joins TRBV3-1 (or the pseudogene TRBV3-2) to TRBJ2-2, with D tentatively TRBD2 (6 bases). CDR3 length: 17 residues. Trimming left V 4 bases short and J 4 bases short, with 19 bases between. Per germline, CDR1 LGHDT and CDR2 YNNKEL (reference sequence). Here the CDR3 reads CASSRARVGGVTGELFF. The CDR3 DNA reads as TGTGCCAGCAGCCGGGCCAGGGTGGGGGGAGTCACCGGGGAGCTGTTTTTT.

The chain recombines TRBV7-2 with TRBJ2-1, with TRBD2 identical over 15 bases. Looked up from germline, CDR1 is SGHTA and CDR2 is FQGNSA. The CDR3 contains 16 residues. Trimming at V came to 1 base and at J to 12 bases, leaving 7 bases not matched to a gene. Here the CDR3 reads CASSLEGTSGRYRQFF. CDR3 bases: TGTGCCAGCAGCTTAGAAGGGACTAGCGGGAGGTACCGGCAGTTCTTC.

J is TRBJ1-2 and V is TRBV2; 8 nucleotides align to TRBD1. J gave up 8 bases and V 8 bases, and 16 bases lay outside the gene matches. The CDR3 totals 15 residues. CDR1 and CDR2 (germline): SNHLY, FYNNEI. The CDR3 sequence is CASPRPGQGGPGYTF. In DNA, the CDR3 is TGTGCCAGCCCCCGTCCCGGACAGGGCGGGCCGGGCTACACCTTC.

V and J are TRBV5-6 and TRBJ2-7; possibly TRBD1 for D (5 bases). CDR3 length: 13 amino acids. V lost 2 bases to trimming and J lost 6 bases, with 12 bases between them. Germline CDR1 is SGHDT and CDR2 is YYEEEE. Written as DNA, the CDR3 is TGTGCCAGCAGCTTTAGTCAGGGCGGCGAGCAGTACTTC. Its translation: CASSFSQGGEQYF. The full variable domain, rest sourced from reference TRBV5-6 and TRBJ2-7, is DAGVTQSPTHLIKTRGQQVTLRCSPKSGHDTVSWYQQALGQGPQFIFQYYEEEERQRGNFPDRFSGHQFPNYSSELNVNALLLGDSALYLCASSFSQGGEQYFGPGTRLTVT.

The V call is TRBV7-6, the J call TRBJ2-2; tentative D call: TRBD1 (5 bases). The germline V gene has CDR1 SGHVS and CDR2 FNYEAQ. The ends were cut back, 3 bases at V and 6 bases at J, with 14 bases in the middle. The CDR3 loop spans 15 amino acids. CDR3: CASSLHPRDSGELFF. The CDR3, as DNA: TGTGCCAGCAGCTTGCACCCCAGGGATTCCGGGGAGCTGTTTTTT.

DNA of the CDR3: TGTGCCAGCAGCCGGGGGGACATTAGCAATCAGCCCCAGCATTTT. This translates into CASSRGDISNQPQHF. This chain uses TRBV7-9 with TRBJ1-5; tentatively, D is TRBD1 (6 bases). The CDR3 consists of 15 residues. V was cut by 5 bases and J by 0 bases, with 11 bases left in between. CDR1 SEHNR and CDR2 FQNEAQ come from the germline V gene (reference sequence).

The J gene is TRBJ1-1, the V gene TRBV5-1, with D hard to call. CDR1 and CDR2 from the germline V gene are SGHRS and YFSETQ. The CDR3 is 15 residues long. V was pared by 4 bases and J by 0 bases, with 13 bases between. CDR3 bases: TGCGCCAGCAGCCCCAGCCACGGAATGAACACTGAAGCTTTCTTT. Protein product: CASSPSHGMNTEAFF.

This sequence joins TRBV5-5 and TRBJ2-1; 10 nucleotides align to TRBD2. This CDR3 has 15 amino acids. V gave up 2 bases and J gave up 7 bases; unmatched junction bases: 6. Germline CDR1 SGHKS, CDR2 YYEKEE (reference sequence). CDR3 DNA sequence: TGTGCCAGCAGCTTTCAACTAGCGGGACTAAATGAGCAGTTCTTC. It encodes CASSFQLAGLNEQFF. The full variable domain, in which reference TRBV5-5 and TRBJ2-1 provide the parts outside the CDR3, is DAGVTQSPTHLIKTRGQQVTLRCSPISGHKSVSWYQQVLGQGPQFIFQYYEKEERGRGNFPDRFSARQFPNYSSELNVNALLLGDSALYLCASSFQLAGLNEQFFGPGTRLTVL.

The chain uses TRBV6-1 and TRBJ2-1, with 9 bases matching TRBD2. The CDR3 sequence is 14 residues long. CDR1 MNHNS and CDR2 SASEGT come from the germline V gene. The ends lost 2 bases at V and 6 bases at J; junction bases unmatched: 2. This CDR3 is CASSEPGLANEQFF. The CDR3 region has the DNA TGTGCCAGCAGTGAACCGGGACTAGCCAATGAGCAGTTCTTC.

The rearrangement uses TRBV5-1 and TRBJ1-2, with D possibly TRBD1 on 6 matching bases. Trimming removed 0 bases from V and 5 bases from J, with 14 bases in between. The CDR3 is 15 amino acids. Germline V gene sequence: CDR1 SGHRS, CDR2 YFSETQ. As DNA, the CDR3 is TGCGCCAGCAGCTTGGGGATTACAGGGTCTTATGGCTACACCTTC. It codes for CASSLGITGSYGYTF.

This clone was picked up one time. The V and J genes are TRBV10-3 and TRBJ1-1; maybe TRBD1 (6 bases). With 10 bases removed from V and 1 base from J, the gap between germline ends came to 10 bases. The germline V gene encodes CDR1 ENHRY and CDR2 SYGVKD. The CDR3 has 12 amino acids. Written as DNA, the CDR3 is TGTGCCACAGACAGGCCGAACACTGAAGCTTTCTTT. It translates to CATDRPNTEAFF.

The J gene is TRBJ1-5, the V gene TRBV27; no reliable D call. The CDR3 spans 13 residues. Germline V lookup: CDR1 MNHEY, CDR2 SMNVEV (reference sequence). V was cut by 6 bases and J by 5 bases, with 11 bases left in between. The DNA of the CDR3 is TGTGCCAGCAGCCCTGACACCTATCAGCCCCAGCATTTT. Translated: CASSPDTYQPQHF.

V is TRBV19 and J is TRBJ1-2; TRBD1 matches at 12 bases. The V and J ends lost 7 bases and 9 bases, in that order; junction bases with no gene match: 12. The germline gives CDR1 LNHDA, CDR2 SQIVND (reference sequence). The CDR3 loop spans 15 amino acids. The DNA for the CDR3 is TGTGCCAGTACCATCCCCGGGACAGGGGGCGGTAGCTACACCTTC. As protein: CASTIPGTGGGSYTF.

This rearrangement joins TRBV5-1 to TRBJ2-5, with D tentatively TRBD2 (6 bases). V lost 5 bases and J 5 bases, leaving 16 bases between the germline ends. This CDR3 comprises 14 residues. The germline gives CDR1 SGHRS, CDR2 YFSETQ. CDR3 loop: CASSLSGSGETQYF. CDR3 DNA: TGCGCCAGCAGTTTGTCAGGGAGCGGGGAGACCCAGTACTTC.

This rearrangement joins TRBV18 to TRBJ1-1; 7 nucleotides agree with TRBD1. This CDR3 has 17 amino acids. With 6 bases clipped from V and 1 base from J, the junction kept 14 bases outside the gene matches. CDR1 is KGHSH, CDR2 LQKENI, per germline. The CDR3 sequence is CASSIIPTTGPNTEAFF. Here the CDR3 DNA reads TGTGCCAGCTCTATAATCCCGACGACAGGGCCGAACACTGAAGCTTTCTTT.

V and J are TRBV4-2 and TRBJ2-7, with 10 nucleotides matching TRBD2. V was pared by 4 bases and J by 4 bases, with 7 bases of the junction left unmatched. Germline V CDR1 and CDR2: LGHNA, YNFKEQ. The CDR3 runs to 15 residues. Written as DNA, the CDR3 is TGTGCCAGCAGCCCAAGTACTAGCGGGGTTTACGAGCAGTACTTC. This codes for CASSPSTSGVYEQYF.

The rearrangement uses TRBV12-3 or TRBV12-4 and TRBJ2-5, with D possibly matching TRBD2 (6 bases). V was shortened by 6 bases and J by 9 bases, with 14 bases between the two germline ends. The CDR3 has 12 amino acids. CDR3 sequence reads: CASRGGSVAQYF. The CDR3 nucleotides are TGTGCCAGCAGGGGGGGATCTGTGGCCCAGTACTTC.